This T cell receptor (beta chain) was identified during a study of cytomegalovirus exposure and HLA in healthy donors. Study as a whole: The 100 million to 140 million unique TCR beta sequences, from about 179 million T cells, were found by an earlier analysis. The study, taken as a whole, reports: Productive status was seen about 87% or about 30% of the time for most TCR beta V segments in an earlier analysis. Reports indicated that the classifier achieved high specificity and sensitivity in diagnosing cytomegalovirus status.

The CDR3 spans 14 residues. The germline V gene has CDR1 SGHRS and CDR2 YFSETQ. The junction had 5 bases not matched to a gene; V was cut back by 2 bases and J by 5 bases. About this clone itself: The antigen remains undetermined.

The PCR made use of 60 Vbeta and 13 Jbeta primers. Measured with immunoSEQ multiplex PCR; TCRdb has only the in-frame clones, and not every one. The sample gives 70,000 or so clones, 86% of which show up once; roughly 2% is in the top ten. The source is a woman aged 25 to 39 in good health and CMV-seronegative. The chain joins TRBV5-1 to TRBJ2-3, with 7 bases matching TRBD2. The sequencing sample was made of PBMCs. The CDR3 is CASSFMGGEDTQYF. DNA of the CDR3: TGCGCCAGCAGCTTTATGGGGGGGGAAGATACGCAGTATTTT.